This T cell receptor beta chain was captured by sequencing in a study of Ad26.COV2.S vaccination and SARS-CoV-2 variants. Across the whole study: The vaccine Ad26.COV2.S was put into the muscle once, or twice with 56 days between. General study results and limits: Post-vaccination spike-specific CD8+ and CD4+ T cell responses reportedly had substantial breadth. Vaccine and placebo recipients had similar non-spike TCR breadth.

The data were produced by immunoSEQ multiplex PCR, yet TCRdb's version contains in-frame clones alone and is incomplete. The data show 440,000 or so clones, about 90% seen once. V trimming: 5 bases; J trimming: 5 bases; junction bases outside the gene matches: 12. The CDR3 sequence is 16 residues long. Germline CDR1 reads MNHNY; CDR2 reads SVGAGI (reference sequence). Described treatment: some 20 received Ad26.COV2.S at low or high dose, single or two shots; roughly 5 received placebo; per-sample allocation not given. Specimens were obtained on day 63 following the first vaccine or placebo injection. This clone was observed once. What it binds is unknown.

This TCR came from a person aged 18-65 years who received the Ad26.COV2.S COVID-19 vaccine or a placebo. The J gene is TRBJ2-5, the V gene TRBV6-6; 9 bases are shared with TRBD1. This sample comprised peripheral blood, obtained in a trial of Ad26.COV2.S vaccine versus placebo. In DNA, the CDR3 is TGTGCCAGCAGTGGAGTAAGGACAGGGGATAAGGAGACCCAGTACTTC. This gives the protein CASSGVRTGDKETQYF.